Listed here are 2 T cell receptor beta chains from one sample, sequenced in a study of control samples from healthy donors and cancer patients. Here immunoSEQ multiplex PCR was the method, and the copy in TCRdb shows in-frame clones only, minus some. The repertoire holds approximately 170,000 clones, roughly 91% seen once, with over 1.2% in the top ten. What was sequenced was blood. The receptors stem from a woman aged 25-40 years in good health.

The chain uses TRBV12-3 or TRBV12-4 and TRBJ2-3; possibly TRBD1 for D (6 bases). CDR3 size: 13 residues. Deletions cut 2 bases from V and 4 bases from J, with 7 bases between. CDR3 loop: CASSLQGSDTQYF. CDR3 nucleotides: TGTGCCAGCAGTTTACAGGGGTCAGATACGCAGTATTTT.

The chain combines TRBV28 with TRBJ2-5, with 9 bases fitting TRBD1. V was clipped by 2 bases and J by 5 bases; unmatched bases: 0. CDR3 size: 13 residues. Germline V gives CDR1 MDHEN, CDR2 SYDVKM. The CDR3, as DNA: TGTGCCAGCAGTTTAGGACAGGGGGAGACCCAGTACTTC. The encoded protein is CASSLGQGETQYF.